What follows is one T cell receptor (beta chain) and its context. The target of this receptor is not known. Nothing much larger sits one base from this clone, and base qualities are not available. TCRbeta CDR3 regions were immunosequenced from genomic DNA with the immunoSEQ Assay. Prior to high-throughput sequencing, genomic DNA was amplified by bias-controlled multiplex PCR. Regarding the original processing steps: To quantify the absolute abundance of each unique TCRbeta CDR3 region, the sequences were collapsed and filtered. Clonality, defined as 1 minus Pielou's evenness, was calculated using only productive rearrangements. Clones with significantly greater frequencies in on-treatment versus baseline samples were identified using a previously published method. Here the immuneACCESS table is served through TCRdb, limited to in-frame sequences with V and J called. Missing clones are a known gap in these copies; in checked studies unresolved V genes cover under half, and the rest lacks a known reason. That table furnishes V, J and clone size, whereas the DNA furnished D and trimming. For this sample the table gives roughly 28,000 clones, of which about three quarters were detected only once. The ten largest clones capture roughly 23% of the sample.

This specimen's treatment or condition label, interpreted: randomized to nivolumab then ipilimumab (arm A) or the reverse (arm B). No trial patient had received prior DNA-damaging chemotherapy. A FACS Aria II flow cytometer was used to sort live CD3+CD8+ cells that were negative for CD19 and CD56 from thawed PBMCs. CheckMate 064, a randomized, open-label phase II trial of sequential checkpoint blockade, was the source of the samples, all of which came from patients with melanoma. Leukapheresis was used to collect peripheral blood mononuclear cells, which were then purified with Ficoll-Paque and frozen in human serum with roughly 9% DMSO. Purity of sorted blood CD3+CD8+ cells was verified at >98% immediately after sorting, followed by DNA extraction. CDR3 length: 15 amino acids, cysteine to phenylalanine. Only CDR3 DNA remains: 45 bases, in frame from the first base. V is reduced by 5 bases and J by 0 bases, leaving a spacing of 14 bases between them. CDR1 and CDR2 are drawn from the germline V gene: MGHRA, YSYEKL.

The sample belongs to a study of sequential checkpoint blockade in melanoma (dated by TCRdb to between 2018 and 2021). The study in broad terms: Patients were randomized 1:1 to first-line nivolumab followed by ipilimumab (arm A) or ipilimumab followed by nivolumab (arm B). Both trial sequences were followed by maintenance nivolumab. What the authors observed across the whole study: The response-prediction model combining TCR metrics and mutation burden needs validation in larger, independent patient cohorts.

The clonotype originates from a human donor with melanoma. This receptor chain uses TRBV4-1 and TRBJ2-7; tentative D gene TRBD2, with 6 bases matching. Sequences were derived from CD8+ T cells sorted from blood (inferred from file names), sampled from a patient given nivolumab and ipilimumab in sequence. The DNA reads TGCGCCAGCAGCGCGGGGAGAGGGTCCTCCTACGAGCAGTACTTC. It specifies CASSAGRGSSYEQYF.